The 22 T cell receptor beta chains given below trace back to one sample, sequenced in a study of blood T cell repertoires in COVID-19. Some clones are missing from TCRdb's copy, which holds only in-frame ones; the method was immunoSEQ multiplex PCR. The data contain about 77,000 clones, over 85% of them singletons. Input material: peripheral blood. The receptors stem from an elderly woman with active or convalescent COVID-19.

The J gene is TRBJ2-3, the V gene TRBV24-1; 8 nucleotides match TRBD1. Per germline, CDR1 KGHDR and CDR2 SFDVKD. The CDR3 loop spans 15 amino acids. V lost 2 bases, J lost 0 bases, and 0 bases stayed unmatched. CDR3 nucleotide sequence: TGTGCCACCAGTGATTGGACAGGGAGCACAGATACGCAGTATTTT. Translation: CATSDWTGSTDTQYF.

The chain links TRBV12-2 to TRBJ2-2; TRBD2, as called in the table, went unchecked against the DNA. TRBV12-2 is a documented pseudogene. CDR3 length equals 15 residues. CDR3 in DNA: TGTGCAAGTCGCTACCCCGGGACTCCGATTGGGGAGCTGTTTTTT. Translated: CASRYPGTPIGELFF.

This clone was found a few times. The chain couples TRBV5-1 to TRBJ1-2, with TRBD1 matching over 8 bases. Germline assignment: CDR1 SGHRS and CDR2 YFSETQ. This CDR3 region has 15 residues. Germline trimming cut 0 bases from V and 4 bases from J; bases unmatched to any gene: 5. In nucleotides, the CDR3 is TGCGCCAGCAGCTTGGGGGGACAGGTCGGCTATGGCTACACCTTC. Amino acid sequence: CASSLGGQVGYGYTF. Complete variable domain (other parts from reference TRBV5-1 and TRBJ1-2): KAGVTQTPRYLIKTRGQQVTLSCSPISGHRSVSWYQQTPGQGLQFLFEYFSETQRNKGNFPGRFSGRQFSNSRSEMNVSTLELGDSALYLCASSLGGQVGYGYTFGSGTRLTVV.

The CDR3, as DNA: TGTGCCAGCAGAGGCCAGGGGTACGAGCAGTACTTC. Protein product: CASRGQGYEQYF. The chain recombines TRBV5-5 with TRBJ2-7; weak D call: TRBD1 (6 bases). The CDR3 spans 12 residues. The germline CDR1 and CDR2 sequences are SGHKS and YYEKEE (reference sequence). Between the trimmed V and J ends, which lost 5 bases and 4 bases, there was a span of 10 bases.

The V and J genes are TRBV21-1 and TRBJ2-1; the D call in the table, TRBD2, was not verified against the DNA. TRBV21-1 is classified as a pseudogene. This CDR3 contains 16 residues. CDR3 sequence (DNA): TGTGCCAGCAGCAAAAGTAAAGCGGGGGGCCTTAATGAGCAGTTCTTC. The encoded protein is CASSKSKAGGLNEQFF.

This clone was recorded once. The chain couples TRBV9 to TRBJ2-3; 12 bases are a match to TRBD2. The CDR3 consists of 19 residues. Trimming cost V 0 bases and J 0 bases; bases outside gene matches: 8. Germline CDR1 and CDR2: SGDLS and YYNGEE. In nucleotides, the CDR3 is TGTGCCAGCAGCGTAGCTTATCTAGCGGGGGGGGTGAGCACAGATACGCAGTATTTT. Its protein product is CASSVAYLAGGVSTDTQYF.

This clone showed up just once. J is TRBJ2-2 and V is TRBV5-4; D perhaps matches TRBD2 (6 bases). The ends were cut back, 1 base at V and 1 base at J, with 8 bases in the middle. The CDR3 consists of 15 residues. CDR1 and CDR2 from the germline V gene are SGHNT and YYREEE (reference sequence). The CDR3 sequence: CASSLRRENTGELFF. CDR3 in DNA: TGTGCCAGCAGCTTGAGGAGGGAGAACACCGGGGAGCTGTTTTTT.

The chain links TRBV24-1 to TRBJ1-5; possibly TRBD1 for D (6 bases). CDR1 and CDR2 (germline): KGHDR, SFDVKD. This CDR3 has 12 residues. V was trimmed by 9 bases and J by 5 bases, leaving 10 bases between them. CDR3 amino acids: CATQGTDQPQHF. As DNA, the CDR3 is TGTGCCACCCAGGGGACCGATCAGCCCCAGCATTTT.

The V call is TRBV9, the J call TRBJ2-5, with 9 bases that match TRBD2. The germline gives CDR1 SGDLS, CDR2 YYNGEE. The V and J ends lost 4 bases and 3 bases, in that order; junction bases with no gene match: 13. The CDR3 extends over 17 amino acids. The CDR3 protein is CASSSPAGGSYKETQYF. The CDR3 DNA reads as TGTGCCAGCAGCTCCCCAGCGGGGGGAAGTTATAAAGAGACCCAGTACTTC.

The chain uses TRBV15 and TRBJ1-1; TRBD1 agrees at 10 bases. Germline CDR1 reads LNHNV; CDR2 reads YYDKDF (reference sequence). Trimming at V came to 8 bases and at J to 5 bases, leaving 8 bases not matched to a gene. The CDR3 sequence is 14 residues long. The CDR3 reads CATYGTGAGTEAFF. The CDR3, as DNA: TGTGCCACCTATGGGACAGGGGCAGGGACTGAAGCTTTCTTT.

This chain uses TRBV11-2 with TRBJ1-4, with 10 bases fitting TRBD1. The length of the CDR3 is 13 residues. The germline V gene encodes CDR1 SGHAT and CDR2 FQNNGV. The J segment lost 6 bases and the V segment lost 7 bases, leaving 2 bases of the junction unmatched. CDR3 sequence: CASTGTGDEKLFF. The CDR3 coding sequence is TGTGCCAGCACCGGGACAGGGGATGAAAAACTGTTTTTT.

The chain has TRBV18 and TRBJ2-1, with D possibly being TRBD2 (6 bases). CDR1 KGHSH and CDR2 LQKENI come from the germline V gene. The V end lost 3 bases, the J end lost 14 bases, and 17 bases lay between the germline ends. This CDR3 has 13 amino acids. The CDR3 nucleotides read TGTGCCAGCTCACCGAGCTTCGGGGGAACGAAGTTCTTC. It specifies CASSPSFGGTKFF.

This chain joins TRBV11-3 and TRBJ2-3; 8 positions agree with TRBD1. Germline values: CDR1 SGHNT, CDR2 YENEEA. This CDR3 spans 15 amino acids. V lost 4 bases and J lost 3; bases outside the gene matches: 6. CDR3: CASSYDRDRTDTQYF. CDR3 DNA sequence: TGTGCCAGCAGCTACGACCGGGACAGGACAGATACGCAGTATTTT.

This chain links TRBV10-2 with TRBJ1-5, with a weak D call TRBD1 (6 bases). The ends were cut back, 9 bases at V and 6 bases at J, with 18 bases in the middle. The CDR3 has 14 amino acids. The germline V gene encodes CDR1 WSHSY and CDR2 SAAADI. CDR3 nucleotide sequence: TGCGCCAGTAGGAGGCAGGGAGGGGGTCAGCCCCAGCATTTT. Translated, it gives CASRRQGGGQPQHF.

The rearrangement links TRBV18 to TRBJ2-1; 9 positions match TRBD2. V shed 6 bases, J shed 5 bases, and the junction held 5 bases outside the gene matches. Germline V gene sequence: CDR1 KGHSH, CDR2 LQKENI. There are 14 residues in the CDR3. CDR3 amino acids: CASSPQRGDNEQFF. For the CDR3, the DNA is TGTGCCAGCTCCCCCCAGCGGGGGGACAATGAGCAGTTCTTC.

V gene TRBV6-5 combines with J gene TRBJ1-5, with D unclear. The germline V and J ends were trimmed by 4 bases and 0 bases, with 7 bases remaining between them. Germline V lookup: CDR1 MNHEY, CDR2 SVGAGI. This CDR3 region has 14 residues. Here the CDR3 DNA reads TGTGCCAGCAGTTTAGGGAGTAGCAATCAGCCCCAGCATTTT. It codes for CASSLGSSNQPQHF.

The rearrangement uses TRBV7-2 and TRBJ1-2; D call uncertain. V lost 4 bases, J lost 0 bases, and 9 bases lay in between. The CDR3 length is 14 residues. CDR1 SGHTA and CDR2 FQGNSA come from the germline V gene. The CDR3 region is CASSYSRSNYGYTF. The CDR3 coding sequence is TGTGCCAGCAGCTATTCTAGGTCTAACTATGGCTACACCTTC.

The CDR3 loop reads CSALDIPDTQYF. The DNA for the CDR3 is TGCAGCGCCTTGGACATCCCAGATACGCAGTATTTT. This chain joins TRBV29-1 and TRBJ2-3; weak D call: TRBD1 (5 bases). Trimming shortened V by 7 bases and J by 4 bases, and 12 bases separated the two germline ends. The CDR3 totals 12 residues. Germline V gene data show CDR1 as SQVTM and CDR2 as ANQGSEA.

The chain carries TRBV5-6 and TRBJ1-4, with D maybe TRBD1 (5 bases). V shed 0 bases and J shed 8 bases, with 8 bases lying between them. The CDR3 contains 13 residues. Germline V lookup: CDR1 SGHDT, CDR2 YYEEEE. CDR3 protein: CASSLGGPEKLFF. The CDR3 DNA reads TGTGCCAGCAGCTTGGGGGGCCCGGAAAAACTGTTTTTT.

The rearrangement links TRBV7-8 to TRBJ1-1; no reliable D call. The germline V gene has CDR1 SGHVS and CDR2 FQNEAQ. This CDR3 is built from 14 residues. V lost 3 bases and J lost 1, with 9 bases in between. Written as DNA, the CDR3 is TGTGCCAGCAGCTTCACAGTAACGAACACTGAAGCTTTCTTT. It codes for CASSFTVTNTEAFF.

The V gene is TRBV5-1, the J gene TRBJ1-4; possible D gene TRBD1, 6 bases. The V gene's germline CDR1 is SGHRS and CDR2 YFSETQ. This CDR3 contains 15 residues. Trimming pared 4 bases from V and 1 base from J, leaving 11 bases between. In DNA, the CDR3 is TGCGCCAGCAGCCTCACGGGACAAACTAATGAAAAACTGTTTTTT. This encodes CASSLTGQTNEKLFF.

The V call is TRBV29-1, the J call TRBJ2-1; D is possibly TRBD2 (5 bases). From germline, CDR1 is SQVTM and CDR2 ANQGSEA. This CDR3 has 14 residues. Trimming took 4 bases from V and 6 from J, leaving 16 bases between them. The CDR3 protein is CSVGALRGSNEQFF. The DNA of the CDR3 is TGCAGCGTTGGGGCCCTCCGGGGATCCAATGAGCAGTTCTTC.